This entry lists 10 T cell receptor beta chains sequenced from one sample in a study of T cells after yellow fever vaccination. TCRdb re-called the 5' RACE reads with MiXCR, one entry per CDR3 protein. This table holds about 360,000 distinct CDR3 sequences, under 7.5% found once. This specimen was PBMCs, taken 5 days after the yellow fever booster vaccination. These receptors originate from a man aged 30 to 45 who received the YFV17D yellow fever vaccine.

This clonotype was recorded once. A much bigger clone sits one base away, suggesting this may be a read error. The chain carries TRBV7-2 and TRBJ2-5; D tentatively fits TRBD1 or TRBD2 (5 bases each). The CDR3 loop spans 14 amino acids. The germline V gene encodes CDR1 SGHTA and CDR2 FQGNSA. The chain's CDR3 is CASRLVSGRETQYF. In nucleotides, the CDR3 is TGTGCCAGCAGATTAGTGTCGGGGCGAGAGACCCAGTACTTC.

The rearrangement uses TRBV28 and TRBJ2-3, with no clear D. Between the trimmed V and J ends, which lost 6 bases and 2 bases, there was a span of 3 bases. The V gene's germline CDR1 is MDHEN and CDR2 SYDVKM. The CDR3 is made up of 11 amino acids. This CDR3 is CASRATDTQYF. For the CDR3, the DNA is TGTGCCAGCAGGGCCACAGATACGCAGTATTTT.

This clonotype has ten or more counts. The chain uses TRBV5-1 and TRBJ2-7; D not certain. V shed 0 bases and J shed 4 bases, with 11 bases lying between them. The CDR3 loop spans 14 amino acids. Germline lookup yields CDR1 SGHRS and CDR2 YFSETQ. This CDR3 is CASSLEGSEYEQYF. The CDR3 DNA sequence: TGCGCCAGCAGCTTGGAGGGATCGGAATACGAGCAGTACTTC.

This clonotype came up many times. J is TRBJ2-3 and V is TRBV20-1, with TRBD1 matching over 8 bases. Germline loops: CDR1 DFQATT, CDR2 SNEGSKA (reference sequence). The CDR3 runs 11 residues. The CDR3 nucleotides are TGCAGCAGGGGGCGCACAGATACGCAGTATTTT. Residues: CSRGRTDTQYF.

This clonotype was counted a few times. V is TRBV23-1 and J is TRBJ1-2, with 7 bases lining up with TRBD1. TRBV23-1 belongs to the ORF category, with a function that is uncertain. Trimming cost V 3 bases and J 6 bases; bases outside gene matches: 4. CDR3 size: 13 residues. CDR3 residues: CASSQPGQHGYTF. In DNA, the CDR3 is TGCGCCAGCAGTCAGCCGGGACAGCATGGCTACACCTTC.

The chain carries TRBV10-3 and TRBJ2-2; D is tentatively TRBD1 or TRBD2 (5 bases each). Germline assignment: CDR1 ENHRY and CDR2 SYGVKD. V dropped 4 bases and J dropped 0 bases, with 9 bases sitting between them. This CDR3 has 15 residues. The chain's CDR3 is CAISVGTANTGELFF. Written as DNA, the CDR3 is TGTGCCATCAGTGTCGGGACGGCGAACACCGGGGAGCTGTTTTTT.

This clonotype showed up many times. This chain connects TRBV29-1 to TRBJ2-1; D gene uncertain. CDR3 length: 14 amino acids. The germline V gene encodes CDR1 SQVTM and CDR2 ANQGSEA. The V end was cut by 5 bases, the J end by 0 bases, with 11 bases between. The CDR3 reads CSVLGVGSYNEQFF. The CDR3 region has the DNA TGCAGCGTTTTAGGAGTTGGCTCCTACAATGAGCAGTTCTTC.

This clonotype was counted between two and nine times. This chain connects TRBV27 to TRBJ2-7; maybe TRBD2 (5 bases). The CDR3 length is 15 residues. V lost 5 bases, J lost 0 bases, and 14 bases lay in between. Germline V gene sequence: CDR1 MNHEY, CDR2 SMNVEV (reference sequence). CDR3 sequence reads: CASSAWAGLSYEQYF. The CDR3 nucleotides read TGTGCCAGCAGTGCCTGGGCGGGCCTCTCCTACGAGCAGTACTTC.

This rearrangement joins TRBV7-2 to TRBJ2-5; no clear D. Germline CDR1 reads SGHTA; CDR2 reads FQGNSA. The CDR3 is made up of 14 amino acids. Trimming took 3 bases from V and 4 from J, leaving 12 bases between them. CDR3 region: CASSFQRQVETQYF. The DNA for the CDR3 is TGTGCCAGCAGCTTTCAGAGGCAGGTAGAGACCCAGTACTTC.

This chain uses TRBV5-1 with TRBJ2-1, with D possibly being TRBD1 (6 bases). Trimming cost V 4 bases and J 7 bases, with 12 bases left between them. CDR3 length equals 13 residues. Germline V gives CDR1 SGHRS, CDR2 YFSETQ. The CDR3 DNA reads TGCGCCAGCAGCACAGGGTCGGGAAATGAGCAGTTCTTC. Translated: CASSTGSGNEQFF. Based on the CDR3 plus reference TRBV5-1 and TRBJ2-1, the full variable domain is KAGVTQTPRYLIKTRGQQVTLSCSPISGHRSVSWYQQTPGQGLQFLFEYFSETQRNKGNFPGRFSGRQFSNSRSEMNVSTLELGDSALYLCASSTGSGNEQFFGPGTRLTVL.